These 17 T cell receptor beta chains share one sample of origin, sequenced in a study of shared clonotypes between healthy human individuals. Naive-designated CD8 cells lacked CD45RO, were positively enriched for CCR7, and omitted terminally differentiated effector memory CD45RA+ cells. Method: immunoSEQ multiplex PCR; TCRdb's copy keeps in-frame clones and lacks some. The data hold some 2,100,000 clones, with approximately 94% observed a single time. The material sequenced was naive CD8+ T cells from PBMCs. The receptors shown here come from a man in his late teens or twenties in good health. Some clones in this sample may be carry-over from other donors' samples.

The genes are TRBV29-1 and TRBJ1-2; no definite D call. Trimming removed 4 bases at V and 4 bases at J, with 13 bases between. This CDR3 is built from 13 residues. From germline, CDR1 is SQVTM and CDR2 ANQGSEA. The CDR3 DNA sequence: TGCAGCGTTGTAGGTTCCTGGGGCTATGGCTACACCTTC. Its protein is CSVVGSWGYGYTF.

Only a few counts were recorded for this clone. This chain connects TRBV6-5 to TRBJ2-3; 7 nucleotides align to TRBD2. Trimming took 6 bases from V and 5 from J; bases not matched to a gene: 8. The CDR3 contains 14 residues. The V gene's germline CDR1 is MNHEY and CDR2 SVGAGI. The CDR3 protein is CASRSSGSGDTQYF. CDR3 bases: TGTGCCAGCAGGTCTAGCGGTAGTGGAGATACGCAGTATTTT.

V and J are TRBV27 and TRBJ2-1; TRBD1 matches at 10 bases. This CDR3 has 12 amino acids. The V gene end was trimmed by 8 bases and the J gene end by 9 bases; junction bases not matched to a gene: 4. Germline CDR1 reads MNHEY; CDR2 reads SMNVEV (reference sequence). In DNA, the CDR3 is TGTGCCAGCGGGGACAGGGGCACTGAGCAGTTCTTC. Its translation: CASGDRGTEQFF.

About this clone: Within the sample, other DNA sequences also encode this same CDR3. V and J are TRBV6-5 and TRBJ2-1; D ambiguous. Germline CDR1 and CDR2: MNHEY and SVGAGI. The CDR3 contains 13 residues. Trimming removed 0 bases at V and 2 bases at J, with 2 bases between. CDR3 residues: CASSYSAYNEQFF. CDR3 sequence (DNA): TGTGCCAGCAGTTACTCGGCCTACAATGAGCAGTTCTTC.

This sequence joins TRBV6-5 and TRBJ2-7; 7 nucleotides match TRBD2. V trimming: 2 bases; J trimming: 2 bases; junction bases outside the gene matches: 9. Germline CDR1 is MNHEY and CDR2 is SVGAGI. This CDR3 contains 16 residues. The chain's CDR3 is CASSYTWASGAYEQYF. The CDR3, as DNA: TGTGCCAGCAGTTACACGTGGGCTAGCGGCGCCTACGAGCAGTACTTC.

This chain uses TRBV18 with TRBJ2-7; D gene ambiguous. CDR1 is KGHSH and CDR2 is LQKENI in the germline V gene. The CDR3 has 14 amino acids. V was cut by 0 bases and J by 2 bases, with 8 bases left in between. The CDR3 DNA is TGTGCCAGCTCACCACCGCCCAGCCCCTACGAGCAGTACTTC. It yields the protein CASSPPPSPYEQYF. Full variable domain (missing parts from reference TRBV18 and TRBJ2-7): NAGVMQNPRHLVRRRGQEARLRCSPMKGHSHVYWYRQLPEEGLKFMVYLQKENIIDESGMPKERFSAEFPKEGPSILRIQQVVRGDSAAYFCASSPPPSPYEQYFGPGTRLTVT.

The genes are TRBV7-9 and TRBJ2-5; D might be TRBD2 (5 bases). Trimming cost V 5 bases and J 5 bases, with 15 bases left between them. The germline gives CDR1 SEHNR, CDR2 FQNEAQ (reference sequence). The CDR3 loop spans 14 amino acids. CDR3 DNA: TGTGCCAGCAGCGGCTATTGGGAGCTGGAGACCCAGTACTTC. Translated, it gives CASSGYWELETQYF.

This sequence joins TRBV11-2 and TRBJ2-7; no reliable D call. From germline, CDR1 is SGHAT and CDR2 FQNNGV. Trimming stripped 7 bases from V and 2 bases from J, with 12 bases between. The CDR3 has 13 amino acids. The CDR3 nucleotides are TGTGCCAGCAAAGATGCAGTCGCCTACGAGCAGTACTTC. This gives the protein CASKDAVAYEQYF.

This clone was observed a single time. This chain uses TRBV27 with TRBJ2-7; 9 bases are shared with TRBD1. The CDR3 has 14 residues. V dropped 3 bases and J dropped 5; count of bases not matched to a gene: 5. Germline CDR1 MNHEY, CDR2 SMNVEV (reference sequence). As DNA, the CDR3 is TGTGCCAGCAGTTTCAGGGACAGGGAGGACGAGCAGTACTTC. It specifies CASSFRDREDEQYF.

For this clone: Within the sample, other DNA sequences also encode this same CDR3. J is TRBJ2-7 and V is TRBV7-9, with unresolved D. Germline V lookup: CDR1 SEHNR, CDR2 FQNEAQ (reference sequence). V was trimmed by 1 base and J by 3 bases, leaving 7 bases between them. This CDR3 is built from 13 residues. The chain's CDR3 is CASSLGIVYEQYF. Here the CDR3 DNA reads TGTGCCAGCAGCTTAGGGATAGTCTACGAGCAGTACTTC.

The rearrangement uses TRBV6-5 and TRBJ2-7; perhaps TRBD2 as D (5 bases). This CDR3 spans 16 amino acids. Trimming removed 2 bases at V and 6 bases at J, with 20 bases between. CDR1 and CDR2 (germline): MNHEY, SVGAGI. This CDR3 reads CASSYSREASTSEQYF. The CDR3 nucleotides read TGTGCCAGCAGTTACAGCCGGGAAGCCTCCACCTCCGAGCAGTACTTC.

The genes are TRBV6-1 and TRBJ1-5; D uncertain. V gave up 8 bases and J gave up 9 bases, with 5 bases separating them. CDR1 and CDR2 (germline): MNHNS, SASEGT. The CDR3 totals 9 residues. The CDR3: CASSPPQHF. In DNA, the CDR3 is TGTGCCAGCTCGCCGCCCCAGCATTTT.

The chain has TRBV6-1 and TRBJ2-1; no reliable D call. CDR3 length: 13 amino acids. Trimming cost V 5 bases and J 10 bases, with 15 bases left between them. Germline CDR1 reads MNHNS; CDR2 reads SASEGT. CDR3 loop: CASSPLTPREQFF. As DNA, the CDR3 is TGTGCCAGCAGTCCATTGACTCCTCGGGAGCAGTTCTTC.

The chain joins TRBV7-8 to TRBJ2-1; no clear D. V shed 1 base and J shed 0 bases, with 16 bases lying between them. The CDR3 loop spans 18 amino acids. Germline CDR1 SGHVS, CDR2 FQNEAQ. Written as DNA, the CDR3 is TGTGCCAGCAGCTTAGGGGTTCTGCAATCGTTCTCCTACAATGAGCAGTTCTTC. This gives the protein CASSLGVLQSFSYNEQFF.

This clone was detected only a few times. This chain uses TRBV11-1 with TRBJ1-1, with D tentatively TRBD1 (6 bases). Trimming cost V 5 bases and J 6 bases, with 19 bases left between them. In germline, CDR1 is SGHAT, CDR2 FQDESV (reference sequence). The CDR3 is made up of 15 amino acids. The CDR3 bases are TGTGCCAGCAGCCGGCGTGGGCAGGGGTACGCTGAAGCTTTCTTT. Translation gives CASSRRGQGYAEAFF. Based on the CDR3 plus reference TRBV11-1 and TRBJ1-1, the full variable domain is EAEVAQSPRYKITEKSQAVAFWCDPISGHATLYWYRQILGQGPELLVQFQDESVVDDSQLPKDRFSAERLKGVDSTLKIQPAELGDSAMYLCASSRRGQGYAEAFFGQGTRLTVV.

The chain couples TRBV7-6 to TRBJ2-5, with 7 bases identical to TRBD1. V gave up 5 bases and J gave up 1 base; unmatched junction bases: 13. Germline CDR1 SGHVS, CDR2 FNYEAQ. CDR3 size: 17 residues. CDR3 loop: CASSPQQGPLPQETQYF. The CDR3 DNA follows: TGTGCCAGCAGCCCGCAACAGGGGCCGCTACCCCAAGAGACCCAGTACTTC.

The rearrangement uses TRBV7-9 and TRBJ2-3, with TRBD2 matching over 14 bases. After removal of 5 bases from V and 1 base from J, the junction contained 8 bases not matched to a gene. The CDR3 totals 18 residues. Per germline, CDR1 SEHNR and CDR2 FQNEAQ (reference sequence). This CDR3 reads CASSPRLAGGLGTDTQYF. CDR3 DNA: TGTGCCAGCAGCCCCCGACTAGCGGGAGGGCTTGGCACAGATACGCAGTATTTT.